Listed below are T cell receptor beta chains from one sample, sequenced in a study of Ad26.COV2.S vaccination and SARS-CoV-2 variants. Sequencing used immunoSEQ multiplex PCR; TCRdb keeps in-frame clones, though not all of them. The sample yields 410,000 or so clones, roughly 90% seen once. Material: peripheral blood, obtained in a trial of Ad26.COV2.S vaccine versus placebo. All receptors come from a person between 18 and 65 years old who received the Ad26.COV2.S COVID-19 vaccine or a placebo. CDR3s include the opening cysteine and the closing phenylalanine or tryptophan. The order of the fields is V gene, clone size, J gene, CDR3 length, D gene, CDR3 DNA, CDR3 protein. A D gene is named only where the DNA matches it firmly. The size field is filled for only some rows; it gives once, few, many or a size class.

TRBV19	few	TRBJ1-5	15	NA	TGTGCCAGTATCGTTTCGCGGGGCTCCAATCAGCCCCAGCATTTT	CASIVSRGSNQPQHF
TRBV12-3/TRBV12-4	NA	TRBJ2-7	13	NA	TGTGCCAGCAGGGGGTGGTTAGGAAACGAGCAGTACTTC	CASRGWLGNEQYF
TRBV27	few	TRBJ2-2	15	TRBD1	TGTGCCAGCAGTTTATGGGACAGTTCCACCGGGGAGCTGTTTTTT	CASSLWDSSTGELFF
TRBV2	NA	TRBJ2-3	15	NA	TGTGCCAGCAGTCGACGGGGGGCTTGGTCAGATACGCAGTATTTT	CASSRRGAWSDTQYF
TRBV6-2/TRBV6-3	NA	TRBJ1-5	14	NA	TGTGCCAGCAGCCCCGGGGGGGTGTCTCAGCCCCAGCATTTT	CASSPGGVSQPQHF
TRBV11-2	NA	TRBJ2-2	12	NA	TGTGCCAGCAGCTTAGACCCCGGGGAGCTGTTTTTT	CASSLDPGELFF
TRBV6-5	NA	TRBJ1-5	16	TRBD1	TGTGCCAGCAGTTACGAGAGGACAGGGATCTATCAGCCCCAGCATTTT	CASSYERTGIYQPQHF
TRBV14	NA	TRBJ2-1	16	TRBD2	TGTGCCAGCAGCCAAGAACGCGGGGGGCCCTACAATGAGCAGTTCTTC	CASSQERGGPYNEQFF
TRBV6-2/TRBV6-3	NA	TRBJ1-2	14	TRBD1	TGTGCCAGCAGTCGGGACAGGGGAGGCTATGGCTACACCTTC	CASSRDRGGYGYTF
TRBV5-8	NA	TRBJ2-2	13	NA	TGTGCCAGCAGCTTGGTGCGCACCGGGGAGCTGTTTTTT	CASSLVRTGELFF